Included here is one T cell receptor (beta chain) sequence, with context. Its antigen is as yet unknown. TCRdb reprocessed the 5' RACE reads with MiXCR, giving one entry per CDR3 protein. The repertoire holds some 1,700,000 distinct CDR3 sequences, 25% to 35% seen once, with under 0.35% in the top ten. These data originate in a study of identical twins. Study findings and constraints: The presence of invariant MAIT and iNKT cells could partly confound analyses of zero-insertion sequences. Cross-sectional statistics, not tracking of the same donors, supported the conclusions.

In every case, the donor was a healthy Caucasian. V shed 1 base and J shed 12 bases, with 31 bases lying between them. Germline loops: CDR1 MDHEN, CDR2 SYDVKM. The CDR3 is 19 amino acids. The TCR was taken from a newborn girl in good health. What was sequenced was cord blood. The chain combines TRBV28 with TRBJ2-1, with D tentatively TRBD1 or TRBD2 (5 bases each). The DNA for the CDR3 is TGTGCCAGCAGTTTATTAGATGGGACGGTGGGGCATTTAGCTGAGGGGCAGTTCTTC. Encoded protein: CASSLLDGTVGHLAEGQFF. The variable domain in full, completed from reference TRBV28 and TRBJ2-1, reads DVKVTQSSRYLVKRTGEKVFLECVQDMDHENMFWYRQDPGLGLRLIYFSYDVKMKEKGDIPEGYSVSREKKERFSLILESASTNQTSMYLCASSLLDGTVGHLAEGQFFGPGTRLTVL.